These 5 T cell receptor beta chains originate from one sample sequenced in a study of blood T cells in healthy people across ages. Primers used in a second PCR of about 7 to 12 cycles were a sample-barcoded 5' primer and a J-beta primer mix. Via MiXCR, TCRdb re-called the 5' RACE reads, giving one row per CDR3 protein. The sample records fewer than 750,000 distinct CDR3 sequences, 52% being singletons. The sequenced sample was blood. These TCRs come from an elderly woman in good health.

This clonotype was counted once. A read error may be the cause here, since a much bigger clone is one base away. The chain's CDR3 is CRAPAGTKYEQFF. The CDR3 nucleotides are TGCAGGGCACCGGCGGGGACTAAGTATGAGCAGTTCTTC. The J gene is TRBJ2-1, the V gene TRBV20-1; 7 nucleotides line up with TRBD2. CDR1 is DFQATT, CDR2 SNEGSKA, per germline (reference sequence). CDR3 length equals 13 residues.

This chain joins TRBV20-1 and TRBJ2-5, with 8 nucleotides matching TRBD2. J lost 1 base, V lost 2 bases, and 12 bases had no gene match. This CDR3 spans 17 amino acids. CDR1 DFQATT and CDR2 SNEGSKA come from the germline V gene (reference sequence). CDR3 nucleotide sequence: TGCAGTGCTAGAAGGCTAGCGGGCGACGGGGCCCAAGAGACCCAGTACTTC. This encodes CSARRLAGDGAQETQYF.

The chain employs TRBV29-1 and TRBJ1-5; D is undetermined. This CDR3 region has 13 residues. V lost 1 base, J lost 6 bases, and 10 bases lay in between. CDR1 is SQVTM, CDR2 ANQGSEA, per germline. DNA for the CDR3: TGCAGCGTTGAAGTAATAAGTGGTCAGCCCCAGCATTTT. Protein sequence: CSVEVISGQPQHF.

CDR3 protein: CASSLDLVTEGADTQYF. The CDR3 nucleotides are TGTGCCAGCAGTTTAGACCTCGTGACCGAGGGAGCAGATACGCAGTATTTT. The chain carries TRBV28 and TRBJ2-3; D possibly corresponds to TRBD2 (5 bases). The V gene lost 2 bases and the J gene lost 4 bases, with 19 bases spanning the gap. CDR3 length: 17 residues. Germline-derived CDR1 and CDR2 are MDHEN and SYDVKM.

In this sample, this clonotype turned up a few times. V is TRBV3-1 and J is TRBJ2-3; maybe TRBD2 (6 bases). V was clipped by 4 bases and J by 4 bases, with 15 bases between them. This CDR3 contains 15 residues. CDR1 is LGHDT and CDR2 is YNNKEL in the germline V gene (reference sequence). CDR3 DNA sequence: TGTGCCAGCAGCCGAGTGATCGGGAGCTCAGATACGCAGTATTTT. It codes for CASSRVIGSSDTQYF.